A selection of T cell receptor beta chains follows, all from one sample in a study of a mutant IDH1 vaccine in newly diagnosed glioma. Clones were read by immunoSEQ multiplex PCR, and TCRdb kept only the in-frame ones, dropping some. The sample yields tens of thousands of clones, 84% seen once. These receptors' targets are unknown. The source was PBMCs, collected from a glioma patient whose treatment included an IDH1 peptide vaccine. These receptors were obtained from a young man with glioma. CDR3s include the opening cysteine and the closing phenylalanine or tryptophan. The order of the fields is D gene, J gene, V gene, clone size, CDR3 DNA, CDR3 protein. A D gene is named only where the DNA matches it firmly. Not all rows give a size; the values are once, few, many and, for expanded clones, a class.

D gene: TRBD1
J gene: TRBJ1-3
V gene: TRBV6-6
clone size: once
CDR3 DNA: TGTGCCAGCAGTTACTCCGGACAGGGAACTGGAAACACCATATATTTT
CDR3 protein: CASSYSGQGTGNTIYF

D gene: TRBD2
J gene: TRBJ2-3
V gene: TRBV2
clone size: NA
CDR3 DNA: TGTGCCAGCAGTGACTACAGCGGGAGGTATGAAGATACGCAGTATTTT
CDR3 protein: CASSDYSGRYEDTQYF

D gene: TRBD1
J gene: TRBJ2-1
V gene: TRBV5-5
clone size: NA
CDR3 DNA: TGTGCCAGCAGCTACAGGGGGAGCGGCAATGAGCAGTTCTTC
CDR3 protein: CASSYRGSGNEQFF

D gene: TRBD1
J gene: TRBJ2-1
V gene: TRBV4-3
clone size: NA
CDR3 DNA: TGCGCCAGCAGCCAAAAGGGACAGGGCTACAATGAGCAGTTCTTC
CDR3 protein: CASSQKGQGYNEQFF

D gene: TRBD1
J gene: TRBJ1-1
V gene: TRBV19
clone size: few
CDR3 DNA: TGTGCCAGTAGTAAAGGGTCAGGGGGTACTGAAGCTTTCTTT
CDR3 protein: CASSKGSGGTEAFF

D gene: TRBD2
J gene: TRBJ2-7
V gene: TRBV6-1
clone size: NA
CDR3 DNA: TGTGCCAGCAGCAACAGCGGGAGTTTCTACGAGCAGTACTTC
CDR3 protein: CASSNSGSFYEQYF

D gene: NA
J gene: TRBJ2-7
V gene: TRBV13
clone size: NA
CDR3 DNA: TGTGCCAGCAGGAAAATAGCGGCCTACGAGCAGTACTTC
CDR3 protein: CASRKIAAYEQYF

D gene: NA
J gene: TRBJ1-2
V gene: TRBV7-2
clone size: NA
CDR3 DNA: TGTGCCAGCAGCTTCGGCCGGCAAGGGTACACCTTC
CDR3 protein: CASSFGRQGYTF

D gene: TRBD1
J gene: TRBJ1-4
V gene: TRBV14
clone size: NA
CDR3 DNA: TGTGCCAGCAGCCAAGATCCGGGACAGGGGGCCCACTTTAATGAAAAACTGTTTTTT
CDR3 protein: CASSQDPGQGAHFNEKLFF

D gene: TRBD1
J gene: TRBJ2-1
V gene: TRBV2
clone size: NA
CDR3 DNA: TGTGCCAGCACCCTACTGACAGGGCGCTCCTACAATGAGCAGTTCTTC
CDR3 protein: CASTLLTGRSYNEQFF

D gene: NA
J gene: TRBJ1-1
V gene: TRBV19
clone size: NA
CDR3 DNA: TGTGCCAGTAGTAGCCCCCCCAGAGACACTGAAGCTTTCTTT
CDR3 protein: CASSSPPRDTEAFF

D gene: TRBD1
J gene: TRBJ2-3
V gene: TRBV19
clone size: once
CDR3 DNA: TGTGCCAGTAACCTAGGACAGGGGGCGTCGACAGATACGCAGTATTTT
CDR3 protein: CASNLGQGASTDTQYF

D gene: TRBD1
J gene: TRBJ1-2
V gene: TRBV5-4
clone size: NA
CDR3 DNA: TGTGCCAGCAGCTTGAATCCACAGGGGACTTATGGCTACACCTTC
CDR3 protein: CASSLNPQGTYGYTF

D gene: TRBD2
J gene: TRBJ2-2
V gene: TRBV30
clone size: NA
CDR3 DNA: TGTGCCTGGTCCGGGGGGTCTAACACCGGGGAGCTGTTTTTT
CDR3 protein: CAWSGGSNTGELFF

D gene: TRBD2
J gene: TRBJ2-1
V gene: TRBV7-2
clone size: NA
CDR3 DNA: TGTGCCAGCAGCTTTGGGACTAGCGGGAACAATGAGCAGTTCTTC
CDR3 protein: CASSFGTSGNNEQFF

D gene: NA
J gene: TRBJ2-1
V gene: TRBV7-3
clone size: NA
CDR3 DNA: TGTGCCAGCAGCTTAAATCCAGGGAATGAGCAGTTCTTC
CDR3 protein: CASSLNPGNEQFF

D gene: NA
J gene: TRBJ1-1
V gene: TRBV4-3
clone size: NA
CDR3 DNA: TGCGCCAGCAGCCAAGATCCCGAGCCGGGACAAACGAACACTGAAGCTTTCTTT
CDR3 protein: CASSQDPEPGQTNTEAFF